This T cell receptor beta chain emerged from a study of CD8 T cells in Susac syndrome. After extraction with the RNeasy kit, about 0.45 to 1 ug of the RNA was reverse transcribed using random hexamers. Amplification of the TCR beta CDR3 was carried out by immunoSEQ multiplex PCR, which spanned a total of 54 Vbeta and 13 Jbeta segments. One entry per CDR3 protein results from TCRdb running MiXCR on the immunoSEQ multiplex PCR reads. The profile covers about 150,000 distinct CDR3 sequences, with 95% appearing a single time and 0.095% to 0.14% taken by the ten largest. Sequenced material: CD4+ T cells from PBMCs. The sequence was collected from a human donor with multiple sclerosis.

DNA of the CDR3: TGTGCCAGCAGTTTAAAGGGACAGGGTCACTACGAGCAGTACTTC. This encodes CASSLKGQGHYEQYF. The chain links TRBV27 to TRBJ2-7, with 9 positions matching TRBD1. Germline assignment: CDR1 MNHEY and CDR2 SMNVEV (reference sequence). The CDR3 consists of 15 residues. V lost 2 bases and J lost 3; bases outside the gene matches: 5.